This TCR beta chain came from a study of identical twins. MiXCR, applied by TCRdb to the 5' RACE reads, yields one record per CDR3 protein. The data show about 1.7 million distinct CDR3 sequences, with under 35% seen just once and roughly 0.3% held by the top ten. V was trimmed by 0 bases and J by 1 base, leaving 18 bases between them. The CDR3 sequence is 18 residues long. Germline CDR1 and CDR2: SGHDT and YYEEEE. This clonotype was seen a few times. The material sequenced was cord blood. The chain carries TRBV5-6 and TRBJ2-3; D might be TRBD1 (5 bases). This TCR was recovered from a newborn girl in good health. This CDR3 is CASSLAKKGHPGTDTQYF. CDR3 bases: TGTGCCAGCAGCTTGGCCAAAAAGGGGCATCCTGGCACAGATACGCAGTATTTT.